Listed here is a single T cell receptor beta chain. TCRdb keeps only in-frame clones here, not all; method: immunoSEQ multiplex PCR. This sample has about 140,000 clones, with about 85% found just once. The entry originates in a study of blood T cell repertoires in COVID-19. V shed 5 bases and J shed 6 bases, with 17 bases lying between them. The CDR3 contains 14 residues. Per germline, CDR1 WSHSY and CDR2 SAAADI. Sequenced input: peripheral blood. The chain has TRBV10-2 and TRBJ2-7; possible D gene TRBD1, 6 bases. This clonotype was sampled from a human donor in a cohort sampled during active COVID-19. CDR3 sequence reads: CASSHQRRGGEQYF. The CDR3 DNA is TGCGCCAGCAGTCACCAACGGAGAGGGGGCGAGCAGTACTTC.